The next 2 T cell receptor beta chains were all read from a single sample in a study of CD8+CD57+ T cells in acquired aplastic anemia. Patients chosen for sequencing had shown CD8+CD57+ cell expansion by flow cytometry. Profiling of TCR beta VDJ combinations and CDR3 sequences used genomic DNA as template. TCRdb re-derived calls from the reads in MiXCR, one entry per CDR3 protein. The table records about 260,000 distinct CDR3 sequences, approximately 86% of them present only once. What was sequenced was sorted CD4+, CD8+, or CD8+CD57+ T cells (not recorded which) from PBMCs. These receptors were taken from a human donor with aplastic anemia.

This clonotype came up many times. In DNA, the CDR3 is TGTGCCAGCGGGGACGGGGGGATCCATGAGCAGTTCTTC. Translated, it gives CASGDGGIHEQFF. The rearrangement joins TRBV2 to TRBJ2-1, with 7 bases matching TRBD2. CDR1 and CDR2 (germline): SNHLY, FYNNEI. V lost 8 bases, J lost 8 bases, and 9 bases stayed unmatched. The CDR3 spans 13 residues.

This clonotype appeared a single time. The chain carries TRBV2 and TRBJ1-4, with D possibly being TRBD1 (5 bases). The length of the CDR3 is 17 residues. Germline loops: CDR1 SNHLY, CDR2 FYNNEI. The V end lost 3 bases, the J end lost 17 bases, and 31 bases lay between the germline ends. CDR3 sequence: CASSDQLGHYNHPQHFF. The CDR3 DNA reads TGTGCCAGCAGTGACCAGCTCGGACATTACAATCATCCCCAGCATTTTTTT.